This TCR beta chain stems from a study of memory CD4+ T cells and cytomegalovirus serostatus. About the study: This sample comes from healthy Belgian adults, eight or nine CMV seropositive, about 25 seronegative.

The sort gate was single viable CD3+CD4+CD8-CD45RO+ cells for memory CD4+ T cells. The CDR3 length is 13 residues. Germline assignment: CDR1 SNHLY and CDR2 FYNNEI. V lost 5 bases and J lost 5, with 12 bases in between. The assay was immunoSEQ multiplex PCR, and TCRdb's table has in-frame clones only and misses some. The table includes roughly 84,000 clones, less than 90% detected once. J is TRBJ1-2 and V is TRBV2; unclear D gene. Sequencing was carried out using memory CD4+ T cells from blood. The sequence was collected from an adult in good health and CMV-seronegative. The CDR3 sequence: CASSLGVGYGYTF. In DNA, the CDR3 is TGTGCCAGCAGTCTGGGCGTAGGGTATGGCTACACCTTC.